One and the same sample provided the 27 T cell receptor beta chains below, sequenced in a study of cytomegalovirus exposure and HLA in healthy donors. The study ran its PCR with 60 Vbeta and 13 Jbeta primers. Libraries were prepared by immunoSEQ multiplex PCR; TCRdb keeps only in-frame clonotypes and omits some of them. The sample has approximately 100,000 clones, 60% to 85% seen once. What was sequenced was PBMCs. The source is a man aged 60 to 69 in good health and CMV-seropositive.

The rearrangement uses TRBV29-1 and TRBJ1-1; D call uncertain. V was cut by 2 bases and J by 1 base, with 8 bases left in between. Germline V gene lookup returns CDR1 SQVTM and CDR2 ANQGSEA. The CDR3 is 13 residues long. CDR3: CSVESRQNTEAFF. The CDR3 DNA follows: TGCAGCGTTGAATCGCGACAGAACACTGAAGCTTTCTTT.

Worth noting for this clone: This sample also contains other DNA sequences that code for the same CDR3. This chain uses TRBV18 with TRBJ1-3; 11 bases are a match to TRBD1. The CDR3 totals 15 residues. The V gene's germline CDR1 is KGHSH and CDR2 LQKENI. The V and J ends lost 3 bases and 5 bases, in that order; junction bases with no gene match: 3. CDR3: CASSPGTGGRNTIYF. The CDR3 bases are TGTGCCAGCTCACCCGGGACAGGGGGTAGAAACACCATATATTTT.

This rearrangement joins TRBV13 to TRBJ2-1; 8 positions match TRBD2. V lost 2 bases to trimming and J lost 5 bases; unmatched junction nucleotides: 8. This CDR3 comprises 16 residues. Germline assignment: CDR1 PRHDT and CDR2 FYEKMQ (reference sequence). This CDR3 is CASSLSLAGAHNEQFF. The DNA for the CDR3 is TGTGCCAGCAGCTTATCCCTAGCGGGCGCCCACAATGAGCAGTTCTTC.

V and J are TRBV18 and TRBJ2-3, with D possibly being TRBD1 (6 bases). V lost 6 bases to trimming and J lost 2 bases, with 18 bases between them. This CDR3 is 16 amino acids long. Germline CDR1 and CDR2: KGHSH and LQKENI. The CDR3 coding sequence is TGTGCCAGCTCCCCGGGGAACAGGGATCACACAGATACGCAGTATTTT. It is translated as CASSPGNRDHTDTQYF.

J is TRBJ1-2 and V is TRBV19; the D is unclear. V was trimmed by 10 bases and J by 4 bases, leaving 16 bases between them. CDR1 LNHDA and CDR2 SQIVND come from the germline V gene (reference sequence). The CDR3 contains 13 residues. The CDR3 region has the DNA TGTGCCACCCGCAACTCCGCTGCCTATGGCTACACCTTC. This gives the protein CATRNSAAYGYTF. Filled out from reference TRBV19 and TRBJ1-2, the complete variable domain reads DGGITQSPKYLFRKEGQNVTLSCEQNLNHDAMYWYRQDPGQGLRLIYYSQIVNDFQKGDIAEGYSVSREKKESFPLTVTSAQKNPTAFYLCATRNSAAYGYTFGSGTRLTVV.

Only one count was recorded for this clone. Written as DNA, the CDR3 is TGTGCCAGCAGTTACTCGGCTAGCGGGGCTTACAATGAGCAGTTCTTC. The encoded protein is CASSYSASGAYNEQFF. The rearrangement joins TRBV6-5 to TRBJ2-1; 9 bases are shared with TRBD2. From germline, CDR1 is MNHEY and CDR2 SVGAGI. CDR3 length: 16 residues. V shed 0 bases, J shed 4 bases, and the junction held 4 bases outside the gene matches.

CDR3 in amino acids: CASSEAHQETQYF. In DNA, the CDR3 is TGTGCCAGCAGCGAAGCACACCAAGAGACCCAGTACTTC. V gene TRBV7-9 combines with J gene TRBJ2-5; D remains ambiguous. Trimming left V 5 bases short and J 0 bases short, with 7 bases between. The germline V gene has CDR1 SEHNR and CDR2 FQNEAQ (reference sequence). This CDR3 comprises 13 residues.

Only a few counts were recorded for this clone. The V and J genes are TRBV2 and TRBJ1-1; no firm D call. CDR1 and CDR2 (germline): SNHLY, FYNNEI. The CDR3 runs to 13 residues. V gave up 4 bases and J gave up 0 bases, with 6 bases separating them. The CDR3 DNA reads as TGTGCCAGCAGTGTCCTAATGAACACTGAAGCTTTCTTT. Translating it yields CASSVLMNTEAFF.

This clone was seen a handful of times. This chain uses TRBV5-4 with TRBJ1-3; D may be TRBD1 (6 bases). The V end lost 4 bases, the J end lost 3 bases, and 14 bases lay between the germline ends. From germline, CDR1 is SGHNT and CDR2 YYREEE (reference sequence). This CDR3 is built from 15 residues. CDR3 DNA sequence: TGTGCCAGCAGCACCCGGACAGTTAATGGAAACACCATATATTTT. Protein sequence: CASSTRTVNGNTIYF.

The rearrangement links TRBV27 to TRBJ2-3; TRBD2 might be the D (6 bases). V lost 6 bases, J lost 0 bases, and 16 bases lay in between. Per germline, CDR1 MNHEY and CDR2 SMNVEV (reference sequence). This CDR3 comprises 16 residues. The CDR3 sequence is CASRLRGPSSTDTQYF. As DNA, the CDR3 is TGTGCCAGCAGATTGCGGGGCCCTTCTAGCACAGATACGCAGTATTTT.

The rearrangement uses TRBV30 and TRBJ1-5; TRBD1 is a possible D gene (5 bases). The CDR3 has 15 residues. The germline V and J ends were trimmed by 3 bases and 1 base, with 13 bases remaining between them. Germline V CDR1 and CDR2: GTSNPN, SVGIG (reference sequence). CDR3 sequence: CAWSMGGRSNQPQHF. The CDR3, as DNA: TGTGCCTGGAGCATGGGGGGGAGAAGCAATCAGCCCCAGCATTTT.

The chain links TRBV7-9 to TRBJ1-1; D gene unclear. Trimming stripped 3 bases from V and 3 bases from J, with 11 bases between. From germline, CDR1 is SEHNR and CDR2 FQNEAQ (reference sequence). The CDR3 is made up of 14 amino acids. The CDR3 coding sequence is TGTGCCAGCAGCTTTCCGAGGGAGCACACTGAAGCTTTCTTT. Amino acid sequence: CASSFPREHTEAFF.

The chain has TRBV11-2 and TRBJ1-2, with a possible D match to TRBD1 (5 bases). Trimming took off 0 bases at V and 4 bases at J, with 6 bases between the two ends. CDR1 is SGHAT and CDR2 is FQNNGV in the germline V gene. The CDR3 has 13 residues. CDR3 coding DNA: TGTGCCAGCAGCTTAGACCAGGGCTATGGCTACACCTTC. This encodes CASSLDQGYGYTF.

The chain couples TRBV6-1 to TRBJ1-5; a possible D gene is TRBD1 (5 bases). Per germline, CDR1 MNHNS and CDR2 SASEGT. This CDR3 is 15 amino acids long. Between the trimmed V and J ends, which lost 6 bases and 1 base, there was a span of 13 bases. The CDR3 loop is CASSSTGLSNQPQHF. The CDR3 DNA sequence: TGTGCCAGCAGCAGTACAGGTTTAAGCAATCAGCCCCAGCATTTT.

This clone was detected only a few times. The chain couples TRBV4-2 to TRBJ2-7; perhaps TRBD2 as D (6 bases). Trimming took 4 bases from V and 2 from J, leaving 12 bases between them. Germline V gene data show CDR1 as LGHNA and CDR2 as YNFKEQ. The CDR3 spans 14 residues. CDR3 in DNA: TGTGCCAGCAGCCTGGAGGGGCAGGCCTACGAGCAGTACTTC. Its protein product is CASSLEGQAYEQYF.

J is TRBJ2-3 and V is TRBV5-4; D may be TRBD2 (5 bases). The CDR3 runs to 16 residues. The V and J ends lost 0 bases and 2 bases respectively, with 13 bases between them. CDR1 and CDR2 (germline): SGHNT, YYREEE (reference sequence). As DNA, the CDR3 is TGTGCCAGCAGCTTGGCCGGAAGCGGATCCACAGATACGCAGTATTTT. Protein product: CASSLAGSGSTDTQYF. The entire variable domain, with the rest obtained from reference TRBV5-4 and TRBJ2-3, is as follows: ETGVTQSPTHLIKTRGQQVTLRCSSQSGHNTVSWYQQALGQGPQFIFQYYREEENGRGNFPPRFSGLQFPNYSSELNVNALELDDSALYLCASSLAGSGSTDTQYFGPGTRLTVL.

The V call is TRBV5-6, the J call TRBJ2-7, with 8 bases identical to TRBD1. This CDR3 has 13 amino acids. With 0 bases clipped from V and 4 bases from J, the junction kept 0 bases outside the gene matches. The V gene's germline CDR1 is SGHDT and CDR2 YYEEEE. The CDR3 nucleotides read TGTGCCAGCAGCTTGGACAGGGGGTACGAGCAGTACTTC. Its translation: CASSLDRGYEQYF.

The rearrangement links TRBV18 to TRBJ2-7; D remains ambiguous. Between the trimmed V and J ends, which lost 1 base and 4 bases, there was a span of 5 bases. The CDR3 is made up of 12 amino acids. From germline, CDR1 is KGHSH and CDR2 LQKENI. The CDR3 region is CASSPHMYEQYF. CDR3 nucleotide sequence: TGTGCCAGCTCACCACACATGTACGAGCAGTACTTC.

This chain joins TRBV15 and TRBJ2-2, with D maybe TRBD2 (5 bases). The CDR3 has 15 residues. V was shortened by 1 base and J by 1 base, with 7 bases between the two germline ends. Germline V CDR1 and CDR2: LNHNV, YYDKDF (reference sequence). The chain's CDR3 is CATSRGTLNTGELFF. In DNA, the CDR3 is TGTGCCACCAGCAGAGGGACTCTGAACACCGGGGAGCTGTTTTTT.

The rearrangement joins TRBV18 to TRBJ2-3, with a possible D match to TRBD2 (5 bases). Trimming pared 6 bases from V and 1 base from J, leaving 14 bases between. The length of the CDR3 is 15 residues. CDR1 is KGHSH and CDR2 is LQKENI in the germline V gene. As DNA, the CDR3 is TGTGCCAGCTCTGCGGGTGGTCAGGGCACAGATACGCAGTATTTT. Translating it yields CASSAGGQGTDTQYF.

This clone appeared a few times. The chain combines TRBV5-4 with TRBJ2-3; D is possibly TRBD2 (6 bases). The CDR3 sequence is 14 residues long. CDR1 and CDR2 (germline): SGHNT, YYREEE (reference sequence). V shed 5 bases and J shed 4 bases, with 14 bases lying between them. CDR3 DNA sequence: TGTGCCAGCAGTTCAGGACTATTGGCAGATACGCAGTATTTT. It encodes CASSSGLLADTQYF.

The CDR3 loop is CASSSPFRQHTEAFF. The CDR3 DNA is TGTGCCAGTAGTAGCCCCTTCCGACAGCACACTGAAGCTTTCTTT. The rearrangement uses TRBV19 and TRBJ1-1; tentatively, D is TRBD1 (5 bases). This CDR3 region has 15 residues. Looked up from germline, CDR1 is LNHDA and CDR2 is SQIVND (reference sequence). Trimming took off 4 bases at V and 3 bases at J, with 15 bases between the two ends.

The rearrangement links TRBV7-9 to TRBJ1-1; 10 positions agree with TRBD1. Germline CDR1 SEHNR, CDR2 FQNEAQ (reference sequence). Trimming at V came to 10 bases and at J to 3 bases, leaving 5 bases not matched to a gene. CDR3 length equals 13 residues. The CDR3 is CATSDRGDTEAFF. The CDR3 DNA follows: TGTGCCACCTCGGACAGGGGGGACACTGAAGCTTTCTTT.

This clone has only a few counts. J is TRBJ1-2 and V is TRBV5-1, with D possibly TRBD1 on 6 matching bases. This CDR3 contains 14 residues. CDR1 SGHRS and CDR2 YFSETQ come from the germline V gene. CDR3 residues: CASRGGTGSIGYTF. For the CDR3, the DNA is TGCGCTTCTCGCGGAGGAACAGGGTCGATTGGCTACACCTTC.

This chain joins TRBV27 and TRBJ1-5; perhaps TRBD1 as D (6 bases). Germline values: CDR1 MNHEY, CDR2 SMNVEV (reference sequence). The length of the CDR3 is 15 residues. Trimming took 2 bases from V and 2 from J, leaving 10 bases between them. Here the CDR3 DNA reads TGTGCCAGCAGTTTAAACAGGGTGGGCAATCAGCCCCAGCATTTT. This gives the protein CASSLNRVGNQPQHF.

The chain's CDR3 is CASSQERGYGGGEQYF. The CDR3 DNA sequence: TGCGCCAGCAGCCAAGAGAGGGGGTACGGCGGTGGCGAGCAGTACTTC. This chain uses TRBV4-3 with TRBJ2-7, with D possibly matching TRBD1 (6 bases). This CDR3 region has 16 residues. Germline V gene sequence: CDR1 LGHNA, CDR2 YSLEER. The germline V and J ends were trimmed by 0 bases and 6 bases, with 18 bases remaining between them.

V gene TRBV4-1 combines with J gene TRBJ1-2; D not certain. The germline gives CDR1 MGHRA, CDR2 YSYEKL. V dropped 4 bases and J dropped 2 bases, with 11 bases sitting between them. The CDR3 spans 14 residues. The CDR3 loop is CASSPSGGNYGYTF. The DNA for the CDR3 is TGCGCCAGCAGCCCAAGCGGAGGGAACTATGGCTACACCTTC.